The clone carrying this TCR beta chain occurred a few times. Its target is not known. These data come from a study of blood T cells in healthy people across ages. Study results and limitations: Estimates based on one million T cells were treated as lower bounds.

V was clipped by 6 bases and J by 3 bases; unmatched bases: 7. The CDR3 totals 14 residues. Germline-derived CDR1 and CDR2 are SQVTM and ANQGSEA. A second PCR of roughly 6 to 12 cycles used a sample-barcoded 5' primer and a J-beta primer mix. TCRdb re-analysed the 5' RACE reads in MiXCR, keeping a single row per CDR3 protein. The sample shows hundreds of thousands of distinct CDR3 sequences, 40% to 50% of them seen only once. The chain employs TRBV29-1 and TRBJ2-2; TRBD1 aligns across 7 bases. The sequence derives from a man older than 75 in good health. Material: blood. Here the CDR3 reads CSVRQGWDTGELFF. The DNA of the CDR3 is TGCAGCGTCCGACAGGGTTGGGACACCGGGGAGCTGTTTTTT.